A single sample is the source of the 31 T cell receptor beta chains below, sequenced in a study of shared clonotypes between healthy human individuals (dated by TCRdb to the early 2020s). Preparation of the library involved the immunoSEQ multiplex PCR assay. The table was pulled from immuneACCESS by TCRdb, which kept in-frame rearrangements only. Such tables lose some clones; where checked, under half of the loss comes from unresolved V genes, and the rest has no known cause. Recorded for this sample are roughly 2,300,000 clones; about 90% of them occurred a single time. Together, the top ten hold 0.3% to 0.4% of the sample. The sample consisted of naive CD4+ T cells from PBMCs. The sample's cell subset or site, from its label and the paper: CD45RA+ positively selected. These receptors all stem from a young man in good health. Some clones in this sample may be carry-over from other donors' samples.

The rearrangement links TRBV6-1 to TRBJ1-5; D remains unclear. V was clipped by 7 bases and J by 5 bases, with 12 bases between them. This CDR3 comprises 13 residues. Germline V gives CDR1 MNHNS, CDR2 SASEGT. CDR3 DNA: TGTGCCAGCACAGAGAGTACTTATCAGCCCCAGCATTTT. Its protein product is CASTESTYQPQHF.

The J gene is TRBJ2-1, the V gene TRBV7-9; D ambiguous. The CDR3 totals 14 residues. V dropped 4 bases and J dropped 5 bases, with 12 bases sitting between them. CDR1 and CDR2 from the germline V gene are SEHNR and FQNEAQ (reference sequence). CDR3: CASSWLAQNNEQFF. The DNA of the CDR3 is TGTGCCAGCAGCTGGTTAGCCCAAAACAATGAGCAGTTCTTC.

This chain uses TRBV19 with TRBJ2-2; tentatively, D is TRBD1 (6 bases). Germline CDR1 LNHDA, CDR2 SQIVND (reference sequence). V was trimmed by 5 bases and J by 7 bases, leaving 14 bases between them. CDR3 length: 14 amino acids. The CDR3 loop is CASSASGVVGELFF. The CDR3 region has the DNA TGTGCCAGTAGTGCTTCAGGGGTGGTCGGGGAGCTGTTTTTT.

This CDR3 is CASSDRTYGYTF. The CDR3 bases are TGCGCCAGCAGCGACCGGACCTATGGCTACACCTTC. The rearrangement links TRBV5-1 to TRBJ1-2; no firm D call. Trimming stripped 4 bases from V and 4 bases from J, with 8 bases between. CDR1 is SGHRS and CDR2 is YFSETQ in the germline V gene. This CDR3 has 12 residues. The whole variable domain, remainder taken from reference TRBV5-1 and TRBJ1-2, is KAGVTQTPRYLIKTRGQQVTLSCSPISGHRSVSWYQQTPGQGLQFLFEYFSETQRNKGNFPGRFSGRQFSNSRSEMNVSTLELGDSALYLCASSDRTYGYTFGSGTRLTVV.

The rearrangement joins TRBV9 to TRBJ2-5; D ambiguous. V lost 1 base and J lost 5, with 12 bases in between. The CDR3 is made up of 14 amino acids. The germline gives CDR1 SGDLS, CDR2 YYNGEE. In DNA, the CDR3 is TGTGCCAGCAGCGTAAGGCCCCTTGGGGAGACCCAGTACTTC. This gives the protein CASSVRPLGETQYF.

This chain joins TRBV6-5 and TRBJ2-6, with D possibly being TRBD1 (5 bases). Germline CDR1 MNHEY, CDR2 SVGAGI. CDR3 length equals 16 residues. V lost 3 bases, J lost 0 bases, and 9 bases lay in between. The CDR3 DNA follows: TGTGCCAGCAGTTATGGGGCACTCTCTGGGGCCAACGTCCTGACTTTC. Translated, it gives CASSYGALSGANVLTF.

The J gene is TRBJ2-5, the V gene TRBV28, with 12 bases fitting TRBD2. This CDR3 spans 15 amino acids. V was pared by 4 bases and J by 11 bases, with 11 bases of the junction left unmatched. Germline V lookup: CDR1 MDHEN, CDR2 SYDVKM. The DNA of the CDR3 is TGTGCCAGCAGTTCCTTTCTAGCGGGAGGGGATGAGCAGTACTTC. This gives the protein CASSSFLAGGDEQYF.

With respect to this clone: Additional DNA sequences in this sample encode the identical CDR3. The V gene is TRBV28, the J gene TRBJ1-1; TRBD1 is a possible D gene (6 bases). The CDR3 sequence is 12 residues long. Trimming took off 6 bases at V and 6 bases at J, with 11 bases between the two ends. Germline V lookup: CDR1 MDHEN, CDR2 SYDVKM. CDR3 amino acids: CASSLGQPEAFF. The CDR3 DNA reads TGTGCCAGCAGCCTTGGACAGCCTGAAGCTTTCTTT.

The rearrangement joins TRBV7-8 to TRBJ2-7; D uncertain. Per the germline V gene, CDR1 is SGHVS and CDR2 is FQNEAQ. The CDR3 extends over 13 amino acids. Trimming took 1 base from V and 2 from J, leaving 6 bases between them. CDR3 sequence (DNA): TGTGCCAGCAGCTTAGAGGCAGCCTACGAGCAGTACTTC. It encodes CASSLEAAYEQYF.

The J gene is TRBJ2-7, the V gene TRBV15, with 8 bases lining up with TRBD1. Germline V gives CDR1 LNHNV, CDR2 YYDKDF (reference sequence). The CDR3 is 17 residues long. The junction had 8 bases not matched to a gene; V was cut back by 1 base and J by 0 bases. The CDR3 coding sequence is TGTGCCACCAGCAGAGTAAGGACAGGGTCGCTCTCCTACGAGCAGTACTTC. This gives the protein CATSRVRTGSLSYEQYF.

In this sample, this clone turned up a few times. The chain combines TRBV4-1 with TRBJ1-5; weak D call: TRBD1 (6 bases). CDR3 length: 17 residues. The germline CDR1 and CDR2 sequences are MGHRA and YSYEKL. The V end was cut by 4 bases, the J end by 1 base, with 17 bases between. DNA of the CDR3: TGCGCCAGCAGCCGCGCGCCGGGGGGGCTCAGCAATCAGCCCCAGCATTTT. Translating gives CASSRAPGGLSNQPQHF.

This clone was seen once. The rearrangement links TRBV14 to TRBJ1-2, with TRBD1 as a possible D gene (6 bases). Trimming pared 4 bases from V and 4 bases from J, leaving 22 bases between. The V gene's germline CDR1 is SGHDN and CDR2 FVKESK. The CDR3 is 17 amino acids. DNA of the CDR3: TGTGCCAGCAGCCCCGGACAGCTCTTGGGTTGGAGCTATGGCTACACCTTC. This codes for CASSPGQLLGWSYGYTF.

The chain couples TRBV5-1 to TRBJ2-1; D might be TRBD1 (5 bases). The CDR3 contains 15 residues. Germline V gives CDR1 SGHRS, CDR2 YFSETQ. V dropped 4 bases and J dropped 0 bases, with 11 bases sitting between them. The CDR3 here is CASSPPQVSYNEQFF. The DNA of the CDR3 is TGCGCCAGCAGCCCACCACAGGTCTCCTACAATGAGCAGTTCTTC.

V gene TRBV10-3 combines with J gene TRBJ2-7; D is perhaps TRBD2 (7 bases). The V and J ends lost 6 bases and 0 bases respectively, with 15 bases between them. Germline loops: CDR1 ENHRY, CDR2 SYGVKD. The CDR3 consists of 15 residues. CDR3 coding DNA: TGTGCCATCAGCCGAGGGGGGGCTGACTCCTACGAGCAGTACTTC. Translating it yields CAISRGGADSYEQYF.

This sequence joins TRBV5-1 and TRBJ2-5, with a possible D match to TRBD1 (5 bases). V shed 3 bases and J shed 4 bases, with 16 bases lying between them. The CDR3 length is 15 residues. The germline CDR1 and CDR2 sequences are SGHRS and YFSETQ. CDR3 coding DNA: TGCGCCAGCAGCTCCCGGGTAGGGCAGGGAGAGACCCAGTACTTC. Translation: CASSSRVGQGETQYF.

The chain's CDR3 is CASSLSGDADEQFF. DNA of the CDR3: TGTGCCAGCAGCTTATCGGGAGACGCCGATGAGCAGTTCTTC. J is TRBJ2-1 and V is TRBV7-8, with TRBD2 as a possible D gene (6 bases). With 2 bases removed from V and 8 bases from J, the gap between germline ends came to 13 bases. This CDR3 has 14 residues. Germline V gives CDR1 SGHVS, CDR2 FQNEAQ.

V is TRBV7-9 and J is TRBJ1-3, with D perhaps TRBD1 (5 bases). The length of the CDR3 is 14 residues. Between the trimmed V and J ends, which lost 5 bases and 0 bases, there was a span of 8 bases. Germline V gene sequence: CDR1 SEHNR, CDR2 FQNEAQ (reference sequence). CDR3 region: CASSRQSSGNTIYF. The CDR3 bases are TGTGCCAGCAGCCGACAGAGCTCTGGAAACACCATATATTTT.

The rearrangement uses TRBV5-8 and TRBJ1-4; TRBD1 agrees at 9 bases. Germline CDR1 reads SGHTS; CDR2 reads YDEGEE. CDR3 length equals 15 residues. With 4 bases clipped from V and 4 bases from J, the junction kept 5 bases outside the gene matches. The DNA for the CDR3 is TGTGCCAGCAGCCCGCGGACAGGGGTTAATGAAAAACTGTTTTTT. Residues: CASSPRTGVNEKLFF.

Concerning this clone: The same CDR3 also results from other DNA sequences found in this sample. J is TRBJ1-5 and V is TRBV30; no clear D gene. This CDR3 comprises 13 residues. Trimming cost V 0 bases and J 5 bases, with 8 bases left between them. CDR1 and CDR2 (germline): GTSNPN, SVGIG (reference sequence). The CDR3: CAWSVQGYQPQHF. The CDR3 DNA follows: TGTGCCTGGAGTGTACAAGGTTATCAGCCCCAGCATTTT. The full variable domain, with the rest looked up from reference TRBV30 and TRBJ1-5, is SQTIHQWPATLVQPVGSPLSLECTVEGTSNPNLYWYRQAAGRGLQLLFYSVGIGQISSEVPQNLSASRPQDRQFILSSKKLLLSDSGFYLCAWSVQGYQPQHFGDGTRLSIL.

V is TRBV14 and J is TRBJ1-1; D is ambiguous. The CDR3 sequence is 10 residues long. Trimming took off 8 bases at V and 3 bases at J, with 4 bases between the two ends. Germline-derived CDR1 and CDR2 are SGHDN and FVKESK. The CDR3 is CASGDTEAFF. For the CDR3, the DNA is TGTGCCAGCGGGGACACTGAAGCTTTCTTT.

Note on this clone: Other DNA sequences from this sample encode an identical CDR3 as well. V gene TRBV5-1 combines with J gene TRBJ2-1; TRBD2 aligns across 10 bases. Looked up from germline, CDR1 is SGHRS and CDR2 is YFSETQ. The V segment lost 4 bases and the J segment 2 bases; nucleotides outside the gene matches: 3. The CDR3 covers 15 residues. The CDR3 DNA is TGCGCCAGCAGCAGACTAGCGGGTGCCTACAATGAGCAGTTCTTC. It is translated as CASSRLAGAYNEQFF.

This clone was observed a single time. The chain has TRBV5-4 and TRBJ2-7; possible D gene TRBD2, 6 bases. CDR3 length equals 15 residues. Per germline, CDR1 SGHNT and CDR2 YYREEE (reference sequence). V gave up 0 bases and J gave up 2 bases, with 12 bases separating them. The CDR3 sequence is CASSLGGTRTYEQYF. The CDR3 nucleotides are TGTGCCAGCAGCTTGGGAGGGACTCGCACCTACGAGCAGTACTTC.

The V call is TRBV30, the J call TRBJ2-7, with 8 bases fitting TRBD2. Trimming cost V 0 bases and J 1 base; bases outside gene matches: 8. The CDR3 is 16 amino acids. Germline assignment: CDR1 GTSNPN and CDR2 SVGIG (reference sequence). The CDR3 DNA sequence: TGTGCCTGGAGTGTACGGGGGGGAGGCCTTTCCTACGAGCAGTACTTC. This encodes CAWSVRGGGLSYEQYF.

CDR3 amino acids: CASSLEVRGKNYEQYF. The CDR3 region has the DNA TGCGCCAGCAGCTTGGAGGTCAGGGGGAAAAACTACGAGCAGTACTTC. The chain links TRBV5-1 to TRBJ2-5; 7 nucleotides line up with TRBD1. The J call may be faulty, since TRBJ2-7 better matches the DNA end. The germline CDR1 and CDR2 sequences are SGHRS and YFSETQ. This CDR3 has 16 amino acids.

The chain joins TRBV7-6 to TRBJ2-3; no firm D call. The CDR3 covers 15 residues. The germline gives CDR1 SGHVS, CDR2 FNYEAQ. The V gene lost 2 bases and the J gene lost 1 base, with 10 bases spanning the gap. The CDR3 coding sequence is TGTGCCAGCAGCTTAACGCCCTCCGGCACAGATACGCAGTATTTT. Its translation: CASSLTPSGTDTQYF.

In the case of this clone: This same CDR3 is encoded by further DNA sequences in the sample. The gene calls are TRBV4-1 and TRBJ2-1, with D unclear. The germline CDR1 and CDR2 sequences are MGHRA and YSYEKL. V was clipped by 0 bases and J by 4 bases, with 7 bases between them. The CDR3 has 14 residues. CDR3 nucleotides: TGCGCCAGCAGCCAAGATCGACATTACAATGAGCAGTTCTTC. As protein: CASSQDRHYNEQFF.

CDR3: CASSLAGTGNYGYTF. The CDR3 DNA reads TGTGCCAGCAGCTTGGCTGGGACAGGGAACTATGGCTACACCTTC. V usage is TRBV5-8 and J usage is TRBJ1-2; the match to TRBD1 covers 9 bases. Germline V gene data show CDR1 as SGHTS and CDR2 as YDEGEE. Trimming cost V 0 bases and J 2 bases; bases outside gene matches: 2. The CDR3 extends over 15 amino acids.

The chain carries TRBV9 and TRBJ2-7, with D maybe TRBD2 (5 bases). Germline V gene data show CDR1 as SGDLS and CDR2 as YYNGEE. The ends were cut back, 0 bases at V and 2 bases at J, with 15 bases in the middle. The length of the CDR3 is 16 residues. The CDR3 region has the DNA TGTGCCAGCAGCGTAGACGGAGCGGTGTTCCCCTACGAGCAGTACTTC. Encoded protein: CASSVDGAVFPYEQYF.

The V call is TRBV29-1, the J call TRBJ2-5; 8 nucleotides align to TRBD1. CDR1 is SQVTM and CDR2 is ANQGSEA in the germline V gene. Germline trimming cut 3 bases from V and 3 bases from J; bases unmatched to any gene: 0. The CDR3 spans 12 residues. In DNA form, the CDR3 reads TGCAGCGTTGAGGGACAGGAAGAGACCCAGTACTTC. This gives the protein CSVEGQEETQYF.

V is TRBV28 and J is TRBJ1-5; D unresolved. Germline CDR1 reads MDHEN; CDR2 reads SYDVKM. CDR3 size: 15 residues. V lost 3 bases, J lost 4 bases, and 13 bases lay in between. The CDR3 DNA sequence: TGTGCCAGCAGTTTCCTAGGGTCCGATAATCAGCCCCAGCATTTT. Protein: CASSFLGSDNQPQHF.

The chain has TRBV11-3 and TRBJ2-1; 10 bases map to TRBD1. Germline CDR1 is SGHNT and CDR2 is YENEEA. V trimming: 5 bases; J trimming: 2 bases; junction bases outside the gene matches: 3. This CDR3 is 15 amino acids long. CDR3 sequence: CASSKTGGAYNEQFF. The CDR3 DNA sequence: TGTGCCAGCAGCAAGACAGGGGGCGCCTACAATGAGCAGTTCTTC.